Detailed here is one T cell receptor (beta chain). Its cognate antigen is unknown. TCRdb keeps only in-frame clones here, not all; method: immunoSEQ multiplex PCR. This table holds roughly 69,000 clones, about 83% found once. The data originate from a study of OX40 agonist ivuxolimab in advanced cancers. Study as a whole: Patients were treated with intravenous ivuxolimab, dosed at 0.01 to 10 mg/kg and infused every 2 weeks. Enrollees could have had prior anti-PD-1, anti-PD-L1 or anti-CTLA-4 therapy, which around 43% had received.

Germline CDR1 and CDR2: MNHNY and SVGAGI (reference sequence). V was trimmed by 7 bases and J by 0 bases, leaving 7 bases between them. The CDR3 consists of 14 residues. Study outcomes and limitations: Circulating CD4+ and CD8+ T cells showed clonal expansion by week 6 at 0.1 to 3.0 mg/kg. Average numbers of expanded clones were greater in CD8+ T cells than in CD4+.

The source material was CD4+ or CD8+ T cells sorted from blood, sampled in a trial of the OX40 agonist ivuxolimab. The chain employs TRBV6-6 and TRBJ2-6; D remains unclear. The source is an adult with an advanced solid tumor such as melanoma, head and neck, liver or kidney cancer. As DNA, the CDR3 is TGTGCCAGCACAATCCTCTCTGGGGCCAACGTCCTGACTTTC. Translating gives CASTILSGANVLTF.